The rows below give T cell receptor beta chains drawn from one sample of a study of blood T cell repertoires in COVID-19. Clones were sequenced by immunoSEQ multiplex PCR, and TCRdb holds only the in-frame ones, with some missing. The table includes roughly 110,000 clones, more than 75% detected once. The sequenced sample was peripheral blood. The receptor source for this set is a woman between 35 and 50 years old with acute or convalescent COVID-19. CDR3s include the opening cysteine and the closing phenylalanine or tryptophan. The D gene is left open where the match is weak. A row's size may be missing; if present it is once, few, many or a size class.

V: TRBV7-6; length: 14; D: -; J: TRBJ2-3; size: once; DNA: TGTGCCAGCAGCCCCGGGTATAGCACAGATACGCAGTATTTT; CDR3: CASSPGYSTDTQYF
V: TRBV4-3; length: 14; D: TRBD1; J: TRBJ1-1; size: -; DNA: TGCGCCAGCAGCCTCGGAACAGGGGGCACTGAAGCTTTCTTT; CDR3: CASSLGTGGTEAFF
V: TRBV2; length: 12; D: -; J: TRBJ2-1; size: -; DNA: TGTGCCAGCAGGCGACTAGTTGAGGAGCAGTTCTTC; CDR3: CASRRLVEEQFF
V: TRBV4-2; length: 17; D: TRBD2; J: TRBJ2-1; size: -; DNA: TGTGCCAGCAGCCTTAGCGGGGGCCTTAGCTCCTACAATGAGCAGTTCTTC; CDR3: CASSLSGGLSSYNEQFF
V: TRBV4-1; length: 16; D: -; J: TRBJ2-5; size: -; DNA: TGCGCCAGCAGCCGGTACGATGGGGAGGTGAAGGAGACCCAGTACTTC; CDR3: CASSRYDGEVKETQYF
V: TRBV27; length: 18; D: TRBD1; J: TRBJ1-5; size: -; DNA: TGTGCCAGCAGTTTCAAAGGACAGGGGCTTTATAGCAATCAGCCCCAGCATTTT; CDR3: CASSFKGQGLYSNQPQHF
V: TRBV7-9; length: 16; D: TRBD2; J: TRBJ2-7; size: -; DNA: TGTGCCAGCAGCTTAGCCTCGGGAGGGGGTGCCTACGAGCAGTACTTC; CDR3: CASSLASGGGAYEQYF
V: TRBV6-5; length: 14; D: TRBD1; J: TRBJ1-2; size: -; DNA: TGTGCCAGCACCTTGTCCGGGACAGATGGGGGCTACACCTTC; CDR3: CASTLSGTDGGYTF
V: TRBV4-1; length: 14; D: -; J: TRBJ1-6; size: -; DNA: TGCGCCAGCAGCCCCGGACTGTCCACTGCACCCCTCCACTTT; CDR3: CASSPGLSTAPLHF
V: TRBV6-6; length: 15; D: TRBD1; J: TRBJ1-6; size: -; DNA: TGTGCCAGCAGAGATAGGGACAGCCCTAATTCACCCCTCCACTTT; CDR3: CASRDRDSPNSPLHF
V: TRBV5-1; length: 15; D: TRBD1; J: TRBJ1-6; size: few; DNA: TGCGCCAGCAGCTTGGATGACAGGGGTGATTCACCCCTCCACTTT; CDR3: CASSLDDRGDSPLHF
V: TRBV5-1; length: 15; D: TRBD1; J: TRBJ1-2; size: -; DNA: TGCGCCAGCAGAGCCGGGACAGGAAGCAACTATGGCTACACCTTC; CDR3: CASRAGTGSNYGYTF
V: TRBV19; length: 14; D: -; J: TRBJ1-6; size: -; DNA: TGTGCCAGCGCGTTTTCGGTCCCCAATTCACCCCTCCACTTT; CDR3: CASAFSVPNSPLHF
V: TRBV19; length: 13; D: TRBD1; J: TRBJ1-2; size: -; DNA: TGTGCCAGTAGTAGGGACAGAGACTATGGCTACACCTTC; CDR3: CASSRDRDYGYTF
V: TRBV6-4; length: 13; D: -; J: TRBJ1-1; size: -; DNA: TGTGCCAGCAGGGAGGGTAGGAGCACTGAAGCTTTCTTT; CDR3: CASREGRSTEAFF
V: TRBV15; length: 15; D: TRBD1; J: TRBJ2-7; size: -; DNA: TGTGCCACCAGCGGACAACAGGGGCGTGGGGGCGAGCAGTACTTC; CDR3: CATSGQQGRGGEQYF
V: TRBV6-5; length: 13; D: -; J: TRBJ2-5; size: once; DNA: TGTGCCACTCATAGGAACAAGGGGGAGACCCAGTACTTC; CDR3: CATHRNKGETQYF
V: TRBV6-6; length: 12; D: -; J: TRBJ2-7; size: -; DNA: TGTGCCAGCAGCTTCTCTAGTGGGGAGCAGTACTTC; CDR3: CASSFSSGEQYF
V: TRBV28; length: 14; D: TRBD1; J: TRBJ2-5; size: -; DNA: TGTGCCAGCAGTTCCTGGACAGGGGTAGAGACCCAGTACTTC; CDR3: CASSSWTGVETQYF
V: TRBV5-4; length: 16; D: TRBD1; J: TRBJ1-3; size: few; DNA: TGTGCCAGCAGCTCTGGGGGACAGGCGAGGATTGACACCATATATTTT; CDR3: CASSSGGQARIDTIYF
V: TRBV7-2; length: 14; D: -; J: TRBJ2-1; size: -; DNA: TGTGCCAGCAGCTTAGTTGCCCCCGAGAATGAGCAGTTCTTC; CDR3: CASSLVAPENEQFF
V: TRBV7-9; length: 15; D: TRBD1; J: TRBJ2-5; size: -; DNA: TGTGCCAGCAGGCATACCATGACAGGGCAAGAGACCCAGTACTTC; CDR3: CASRHTMTGQETQYF
V: TRBV5-1; length: 14; D: TRBD1; J: TRBJ2-7; size: -; DNA: TGCGCCAGCAGCTCGACAGGGGGCGCGTACGAGCAGTACTTC; CDR3: CASSSTGGAYEQYF
V: TRBV11-1; length: 13; D: -; J: TRBJ1-1; size: -; DNA: TGTGCCAGCAGCTTAATTCAGGGCTCTGAAGCTTTCTTT; CDR3: CASSLIQGSEAFF
V: TRBV15; length: 14; D: -; J: TRBJ1-1; size: -; DNA: TGTGCCACCAGCAGAGGACAGGCGAACACTGAAGCTTTCTTT; CDR3: CATSRGQANTEAFF
V: TRBV2; length: 13; D: -; J: TRBJ1-5; size: -; DNA: TGTGCCAGCACGATCACCCCAGATCAGCCCCAGCATTTT; CDR3: CASTITPDQPQHF
V: TRBV2; length: 14; D: -; J: TRBJ2-5; size: -; DNA: TGTGCCAGCAGGAAATCAGGGTTCCAAGAGACCCAGTACTTC; CDR3: CASRKSGFQETQYF
V: TRBV18; length: 13; D: TRBD1; J: TRBJ1-2; size: -; DNA: TGTGCCAGCTCACCGGACAGGGACAGGGGCTACACCTTC; CDR3: CASSPDRDRGYTF
V: TRBV2; length: 13; D: TRBD1; J: TRBJ2-7; size: few; DNA: TGTGCCAGCAAAAAAACCGGGACAGAGACCCCGTACTTC; CDR3: CASKKTGTETPYF
V: TRBV5-4; length: 12; D: -; J: TRBJ1-4; size: -; DNA: TGTGCCAGCAGCTTACAGGGTGAAAAACTGTTTTTT; CDR3: CASSLQGEKLFF
V: TRBV11-3; length: 17; D: TRBD2; J: TRBJ2-1; size: -; DNA: TGTGCCAGCAGCCCAGGACGTAGCGGGGGGGCTCGGGGTGAGCAGTTCTTC; CDR3: CASSPGRSGGARGEQFF
V: TRBV19; length: 16; D: -; J: TRBJ1-4; size: -; DNA: TGTGCCAGTAGTATCCCTACCCTTAACCCCAATGAAAAACTGTTTTTT; CDR3: CASSIPTLNPNEKLFF
V: TRBV6-5; length: 15; D: -; J: TRBJ1-1; size: -; DNA: TGTGCCAGCAGTTACTCTCCGACAGGGAACACTGAAGCTTTCTTT; CDR3: CASSYSPTGNTEAFF
V: TRBV7-2; length: 15; D: -; J: TRBJ2-7; size: -; DNA: TGTGCCAGCAGCACCGCCGGGACTGACTATTACGAGCAGTACTTC; CDR3: CASSTAGTDYYEQYF
V: TRBV3-1/TRBV3-2; length: 15; D: TRBD2; J: TRBJ2-3; size: few; DNA: TGTGCCAGCAGCCTCCAAGCGGGGTTGACAGATACGCAGTATTTT; CDR3: CASSLQAGLTDTQYF
V: TRBV27; length: 13; D: -; J: TRBJ2-3; size: -; DNA: TGTGCCAGCAGTTTATTTTTTAGAGATACGCAGTATTTT; CDR3: CASSLFFRDTQYF
V: TRBV30; length: 16; D: -; J: TRBJ2-2; size: few; DNA: TGTGCCTGGAGTGTAGAAGACAGGGACTACACCGGGGAGCTGTTTTTT; CDR3: CAWSVEDRDYTGELFF
V: TRBV29-1; length: 13; D: TRBD1; J: TRBJ1-1; size: -; DNA: TGCAGCGGACACAGGGGGGCGAACACTGAAGCTTTCTTT; CDR3: CSGHRGANTEAFF
V: TRBV14; length: 15; D: TRBD1; J: TRBJ1-2; size: once; DNA: TGTGCCAGCAGCCAAACCGGGACAGGCCGATATGGCTACACCTTC; CDR3: CASSQTGTGRYGYTF
V: TRBV7-9; length: 14; D: -; J: TRBJ1-6; size: once; DNA: TGTGCCAGCAGCTTACAACAGGGACAATCACCCCTCCACTTT; CDR3: CASSLQQGQSPLHF
V: TRBV2; length: 13; D: -; J: TRBJ2-3; size: -; DNA: TGTGCCAGCACAGGGAAGCGCACAGATACGCAGTATTTT; CDR3: CASTGKRTDTQYF
V: TRBV30; length: 15; D: -; J: TRBJ1-3; size: -; DNA: TGTGCCTGGAGTCTCGGTCGGGTAGCGCGAAACACCATATATTTT; CDR3: CAWSLGRVARNTIYF
V: TRBV12-3/TRBV12-4; length: 13; D: -; J: TRBJ2-3; size: few; DNA: TGTGCCAGCAAACGGACAGAAACAGATACGCAGTATTTT; CDR3: CASKRTETDTQYF
V: TRBV30; length: 13; D: -; J: TRBJ2-7; size: few; DNA: TGTGCCTGGAGTCTCAGGGATACCTACGAGCAGTACTTC; CDR3: CAWSLRDTYEQYF
V: TRBV2; length: 14; D: -; J: TRBJ2-7; size: -; DNA: TGTGCCAGCAGACCCACAGGGGGGGTGGCGGAGCAGTACTTC; CDR3: CASRPTGGVAEQYF
V: TRBV7-9; length: 15; D: TRBD1; J: TRBJ2-2; size: -; DNA: TGTGCCAGCAGCCTCCGGACAGGGGAGACCGGGGAGCTGTTTTTT; CDR3: CASSLRTGETGELFF
V: TRBV10-2; length: 13; D: -; J: TRBJ1-5; size: -; DNA: TGCGCCAGCAGTGGGACGGGGAATCAGCCCCAGCATTTT; CDR3: CASSGTGNQPQHF
V: TRBV5-8; length: 18; D: TRBD2; J: TRBJ2-3; size: -; DNA: TGTGCCAGCAGCTTGACCGGGACTAGCGTACCGCAAACAGATACGCAGTATTTT; CDR3: CASSLTGTSVPQTDTQYF
V: TRBV18; length: 14; D: -; J: TRBJ1-2; size: -; DNA: TGTGCCAGCTCACCAGTTGATGTGCGGTATGGCTACACCTTC; CDR3: CASSPVDVRYGYTF
V: TRBV19; length: 13; D: TRBD2; J: TRBJ2-1; size: -; DNA: TGTGCCAGTAGTAGACTAGCGGGGTATGAGCAGTTCTTC; CDR3: CASSRLAGYEQFF
V: TRBV5-4; length: 15; D: -; J: TRBJ1-1; size: -; DNA: TGTGCCAGCAGCTTGGGTGGGGGCGCTGGGACTGAAGCTTTCTTT; CDR3: CASSLGGGAGTEAFF